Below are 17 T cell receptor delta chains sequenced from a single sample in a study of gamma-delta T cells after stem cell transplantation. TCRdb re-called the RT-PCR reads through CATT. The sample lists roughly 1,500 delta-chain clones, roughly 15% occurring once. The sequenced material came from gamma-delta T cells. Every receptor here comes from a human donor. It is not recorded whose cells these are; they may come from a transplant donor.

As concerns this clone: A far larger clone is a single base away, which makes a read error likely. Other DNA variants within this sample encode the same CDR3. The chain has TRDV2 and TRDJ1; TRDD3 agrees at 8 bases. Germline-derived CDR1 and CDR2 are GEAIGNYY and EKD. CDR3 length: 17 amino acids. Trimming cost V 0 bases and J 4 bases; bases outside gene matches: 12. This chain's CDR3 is CACDTLTGDTWGDKLIF. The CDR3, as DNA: TGTGCCTGTGACACCTTGACAGGGGATACTTGGGGCGATAAACTCATCTTT.

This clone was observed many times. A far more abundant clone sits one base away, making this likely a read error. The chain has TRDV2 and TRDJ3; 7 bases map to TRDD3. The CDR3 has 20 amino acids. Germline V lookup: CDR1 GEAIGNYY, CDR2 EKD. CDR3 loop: CACDAILGTSRSRDTRQMFF. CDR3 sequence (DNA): TGTGCCTGTGACGCTATACTGGGGACATCCCGCTCCCGGGACACCCGACAGATGTTTTTC.

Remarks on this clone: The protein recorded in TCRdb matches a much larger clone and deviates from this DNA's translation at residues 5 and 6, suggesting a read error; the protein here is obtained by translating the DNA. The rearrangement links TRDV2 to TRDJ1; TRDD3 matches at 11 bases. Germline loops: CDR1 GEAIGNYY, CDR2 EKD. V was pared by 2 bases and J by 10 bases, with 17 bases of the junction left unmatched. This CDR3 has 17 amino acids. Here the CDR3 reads CACDNLLGWGIPGILIF. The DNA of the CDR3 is TGTGCCTGTGACAACTTACTGGGCTGGGGGATACCTGGGATACTCATCTTT.

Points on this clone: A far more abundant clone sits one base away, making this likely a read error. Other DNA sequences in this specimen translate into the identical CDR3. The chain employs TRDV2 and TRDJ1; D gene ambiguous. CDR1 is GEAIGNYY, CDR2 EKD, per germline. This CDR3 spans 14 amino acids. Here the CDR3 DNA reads TGTGCCTGCGACACCCTTATGGGCACCGATAAACTCATCTTT. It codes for CACDTLMGTDKLIF.

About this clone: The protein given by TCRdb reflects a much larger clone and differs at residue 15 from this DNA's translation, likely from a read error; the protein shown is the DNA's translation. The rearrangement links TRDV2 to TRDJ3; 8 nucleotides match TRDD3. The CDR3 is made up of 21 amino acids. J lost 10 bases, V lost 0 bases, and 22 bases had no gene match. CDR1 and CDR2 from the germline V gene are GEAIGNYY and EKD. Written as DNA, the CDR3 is TGTGCCTGTGACACCGTAGACTGGGGGTCGAAGAGCTCCTGGAAAACCCGACAGATGTTTTTC. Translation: CACDTVDWGSKSSWKTRQMFF.

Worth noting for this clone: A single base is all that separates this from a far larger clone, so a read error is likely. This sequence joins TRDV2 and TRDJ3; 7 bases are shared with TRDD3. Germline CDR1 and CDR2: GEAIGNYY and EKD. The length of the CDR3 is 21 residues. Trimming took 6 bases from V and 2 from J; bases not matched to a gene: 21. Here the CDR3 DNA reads TGTGCCTGTTGCTCGATGGGTACTGGGGAATACGGACCCTGGGACACCCGACAGATGTTTTTC. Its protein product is CACCSMGTGEYGPWDTRQMFF.

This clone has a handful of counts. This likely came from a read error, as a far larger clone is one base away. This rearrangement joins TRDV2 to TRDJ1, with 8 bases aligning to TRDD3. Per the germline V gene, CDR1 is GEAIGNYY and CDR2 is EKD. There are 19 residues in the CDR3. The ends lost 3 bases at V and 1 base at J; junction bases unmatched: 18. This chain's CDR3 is CACDDMSIGGLARTDKLIF. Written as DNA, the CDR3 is TGTGCCTGTGACGACATGTCTATTGGGGGATTGGCCCGCACCGATAAACTCATCTTT.

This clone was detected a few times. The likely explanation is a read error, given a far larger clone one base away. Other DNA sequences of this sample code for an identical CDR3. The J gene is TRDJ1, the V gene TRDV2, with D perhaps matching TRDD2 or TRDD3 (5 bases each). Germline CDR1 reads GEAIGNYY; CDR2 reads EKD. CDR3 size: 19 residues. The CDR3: CACDTISYGRGQYTDKLIF. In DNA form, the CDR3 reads TGTGCCTGTGACACCATCTCCTATGGAAGGGGACAGTACACCGATAAGCTCATCTTT.

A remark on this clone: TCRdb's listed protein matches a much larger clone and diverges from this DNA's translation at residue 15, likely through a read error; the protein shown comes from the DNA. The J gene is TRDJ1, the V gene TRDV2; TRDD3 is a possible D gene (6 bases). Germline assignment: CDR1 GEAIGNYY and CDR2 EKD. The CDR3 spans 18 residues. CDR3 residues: CACDTVRDKRMYTDRLIF. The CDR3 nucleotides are TGTGCCTGTGACACCGTCCGGGATAAGAGGATGTACACCGATAGACTCATCTTT.

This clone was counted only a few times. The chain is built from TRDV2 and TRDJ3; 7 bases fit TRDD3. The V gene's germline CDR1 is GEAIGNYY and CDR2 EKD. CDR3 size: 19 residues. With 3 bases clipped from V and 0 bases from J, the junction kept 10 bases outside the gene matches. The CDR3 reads CACDLGVPESSWDTRQMFF. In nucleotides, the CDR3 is TGTGCCTGTGACCTGGGGGTACCGGAAAGCTCCTGGGACACCCGACAGATGTTTTTC.

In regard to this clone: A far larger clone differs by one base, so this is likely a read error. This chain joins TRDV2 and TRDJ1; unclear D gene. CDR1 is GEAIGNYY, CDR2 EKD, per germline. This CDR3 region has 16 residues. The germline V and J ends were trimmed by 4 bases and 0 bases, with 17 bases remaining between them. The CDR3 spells CACDSASKGDTDKLIF. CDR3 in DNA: TGTGCCTGTGATTCCGCCTCCAAAGGAGACACCGATAAACTCATCTTT.

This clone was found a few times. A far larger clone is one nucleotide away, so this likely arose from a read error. In DNA, the CDR3 is TGTGCCTGTGACACCATCGTTCTCTTAAACACCGATAAACTCATCTTT. It is translated as CACDTIVLLNTDKLIF. The chain employs TRDV2 and TRDJ1; D gene ambiguous. The length of the CDR3 is 16 residues. The germline V and J ends were trimmed by 0 bases and 0 bases, with 13 bases remaining between them. From germline, CDR1 is GEAIGNYY and CDR2 EKD.

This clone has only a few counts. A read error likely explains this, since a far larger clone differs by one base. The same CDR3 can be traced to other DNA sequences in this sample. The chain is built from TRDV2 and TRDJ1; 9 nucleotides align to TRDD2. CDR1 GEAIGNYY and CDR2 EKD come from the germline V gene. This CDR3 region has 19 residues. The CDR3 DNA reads TGTGCCTGCGACACCCACCTTCCTACAATCCGTGGGGACTACGATAAACTCATCTTT. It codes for CACDTHLPTIRGDYDKLIF.

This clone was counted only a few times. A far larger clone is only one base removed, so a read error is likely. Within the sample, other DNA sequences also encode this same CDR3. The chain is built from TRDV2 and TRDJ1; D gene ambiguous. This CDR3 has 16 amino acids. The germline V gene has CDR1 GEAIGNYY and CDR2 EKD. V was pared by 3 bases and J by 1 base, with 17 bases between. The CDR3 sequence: CACDGLGTRGTDKLIF. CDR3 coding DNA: TGTGCCTGTGACGGTTTGGGCACAAGGGGCACCGATAAACTCATCTTT.

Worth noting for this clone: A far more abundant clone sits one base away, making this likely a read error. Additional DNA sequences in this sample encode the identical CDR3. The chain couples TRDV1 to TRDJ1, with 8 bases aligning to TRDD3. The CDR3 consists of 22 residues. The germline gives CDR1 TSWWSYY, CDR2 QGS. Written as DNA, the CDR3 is TGCGCTCTTGGGGACCTTCCACTCTCCCCTTTTCTGGGGGACCGTTACACCGATAAACTCATCTTT. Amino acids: CALGDLPLSPFLGDRYTDKLIF.

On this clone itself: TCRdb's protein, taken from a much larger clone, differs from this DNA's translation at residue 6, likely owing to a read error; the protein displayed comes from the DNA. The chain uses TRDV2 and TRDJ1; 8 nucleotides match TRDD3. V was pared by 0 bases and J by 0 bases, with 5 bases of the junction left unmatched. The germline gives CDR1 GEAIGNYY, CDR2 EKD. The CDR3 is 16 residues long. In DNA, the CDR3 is TGTGCCTGTGACACCGGTTGGGGGATGAACACCGATAAACTCATCTTT. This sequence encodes CACDTGWGMNTDKLIF.

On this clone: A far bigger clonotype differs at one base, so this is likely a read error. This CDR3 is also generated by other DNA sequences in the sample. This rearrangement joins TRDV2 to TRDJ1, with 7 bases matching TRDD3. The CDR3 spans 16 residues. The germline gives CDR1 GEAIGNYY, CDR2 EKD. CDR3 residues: CACDTLLGGRNDKLIF. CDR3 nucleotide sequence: TGTGCCTGTGACACCCTGCTGGGGGGACGGAACGATAAACTCATATTT.